This T cell receptor beta chain was found in a study of control samples from healthy donors and cancer patients. Using immunoSEQ multiplex PCR, the repertoire was profiled, and TCRdb retains in-frame clones only, with some absent. This sample has tens of thousands of clones; less than 90% occur once, and the top ten carry less than 10%. J was trimmed by 3 bases and V by 6 bases; bases with no gene match: 15. The CDR3 spans 19 residues. CDR1 is LNHDA, CDR2 SQIVND, per germline (reference sequence). The V gene is TRBV19, the J gene TRBJ2-1, with 12 bases matching TRBD1. This sequence originates from a woman aged 45-65 years with colorectal cancer. Sequenced material: PBMCs. This CDR3 is CASSKSGQGANTNYNEQFF. CDR3 sequence (DNA): TGTGCCAGTAGCAAATCGGGACAGGGGGCTAATACAAACTACAATGAGCAGTTCTTC.